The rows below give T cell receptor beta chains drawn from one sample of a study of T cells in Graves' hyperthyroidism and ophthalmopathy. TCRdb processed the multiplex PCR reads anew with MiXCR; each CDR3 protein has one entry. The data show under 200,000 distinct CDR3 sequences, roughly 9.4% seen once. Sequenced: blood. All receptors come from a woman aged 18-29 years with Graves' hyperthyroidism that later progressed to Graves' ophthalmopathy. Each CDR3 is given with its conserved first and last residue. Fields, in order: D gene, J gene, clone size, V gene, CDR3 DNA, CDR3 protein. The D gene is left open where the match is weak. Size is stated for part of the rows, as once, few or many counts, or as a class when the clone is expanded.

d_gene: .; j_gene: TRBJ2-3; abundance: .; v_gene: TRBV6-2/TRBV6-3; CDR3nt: TGTGCCAGCAGTGACTCTGTGGGAAGCACAGATACGCAGTATTTT; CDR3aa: CASSDSVGSTDTQYF
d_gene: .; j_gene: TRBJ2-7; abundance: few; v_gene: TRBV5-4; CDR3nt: TGTGCCAGCAGCTTGTTGAGCGGTTCAACCTACGAGCAGTACTTC; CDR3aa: CASSLLSGSTYEQYF
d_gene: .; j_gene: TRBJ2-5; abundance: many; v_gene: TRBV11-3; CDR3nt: TGTGCCAGCAGCTTAAATTTCCAAGAGACCCAGTACTTC; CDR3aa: CASSLNFQETQYF
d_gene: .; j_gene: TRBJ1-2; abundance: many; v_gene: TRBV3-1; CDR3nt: TGTGCCAGCAGCCACGACAAGTCAGGCTATGGCTACACCTTC; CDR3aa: CASSHDKSGYGYTF
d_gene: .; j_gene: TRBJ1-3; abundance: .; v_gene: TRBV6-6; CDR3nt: TGTGCCAGCAGTACCGAAAGACGACCGGGACACAACTCTGGAAACACCATATATTTT; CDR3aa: CASSTERRPGHNSGNTIYF
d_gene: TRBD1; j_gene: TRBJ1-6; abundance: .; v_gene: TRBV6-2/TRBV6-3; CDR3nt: TGTGCCAGCAGAGCCGGGACAGTTCCCTTTTCACCCCTCCACTTT; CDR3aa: CASRAGTVPFSPLHF
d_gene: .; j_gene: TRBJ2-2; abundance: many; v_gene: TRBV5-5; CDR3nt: TGTGCCAGCAGCTCTGCGAATGACGGGGAGCTGTTTTTT; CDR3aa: CASSSANDGELFF
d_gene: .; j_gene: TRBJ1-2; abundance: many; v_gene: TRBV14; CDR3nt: TGTGCCAGCAGCGAGGGCGGAGGCGGTGGCTACACCTTC; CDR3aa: CASSEGGGGGYTF
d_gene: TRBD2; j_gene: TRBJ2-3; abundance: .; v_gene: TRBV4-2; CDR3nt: TGTGCCAGCAGCCCCCAGCGGGAAGATACGCAGTATTTT; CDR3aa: CASSPQREDTQYF
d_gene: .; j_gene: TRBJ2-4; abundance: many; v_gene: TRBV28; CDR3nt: TGTGCCAGCAGTCCAGGACTTATGGGGAACATTCAGTACTTC; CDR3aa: CASSPGLMGNIQYF
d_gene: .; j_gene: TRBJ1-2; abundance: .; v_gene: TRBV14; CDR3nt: TGTGCCAGCAGCCAAGACGTCCCCGGACCCACCTATGGCTACACCTTC; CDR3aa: CASSQDVPGPTYGYTF
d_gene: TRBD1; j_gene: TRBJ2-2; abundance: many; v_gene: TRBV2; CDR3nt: TGTGCCAGCACCCCGGGACAGGGAACCGGGGAGCTGTTTTTT; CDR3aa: CASTPGQGTGELFF
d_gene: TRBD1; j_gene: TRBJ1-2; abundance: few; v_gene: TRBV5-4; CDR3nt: TGTGCCAGCAGCCGAACCGCCGGGACAGGAAAAAACTATGGCTACACCTTC; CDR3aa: CASSRTAGTGKNYGYTF
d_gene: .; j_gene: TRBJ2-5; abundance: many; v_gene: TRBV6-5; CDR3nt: TGTGCCAGCAGTTACACTAGGGGGTCCCAAGAGACCCAGTACTTC; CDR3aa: CASSYTRGSQETQYF
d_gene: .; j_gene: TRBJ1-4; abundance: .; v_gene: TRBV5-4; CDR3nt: TGTGCCAGCAGCTTGGCTCCCACGGGATGGAATGAAAAACTGTTTTTT; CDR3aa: CASSLAPTGWNEKLFF
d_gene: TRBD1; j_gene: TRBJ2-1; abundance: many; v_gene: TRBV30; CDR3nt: TGTGCCTGGGGACAGGCCAGGGACAATGAGCAGTTCTTC; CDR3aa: CAWGQARDNEQFF
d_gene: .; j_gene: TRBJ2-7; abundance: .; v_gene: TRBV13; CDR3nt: TGTGCCAGCAGCTGGATCGCACAGGGTAAGCGGGCTTACGAGCAGTACTTC; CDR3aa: CASSWIAQGKRAYEQYF
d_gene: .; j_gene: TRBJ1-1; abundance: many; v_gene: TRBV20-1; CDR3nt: TGCAGTGCTTACGACAAGGGGATGAACACTGAAGCTTTCTTT; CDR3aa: CSAYDKGMNTEAFF
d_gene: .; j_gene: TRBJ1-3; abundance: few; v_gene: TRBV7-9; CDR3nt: TGTGCCAGCAGCCGGTACCAGAGCTCTGGAAACACCATATATTTT; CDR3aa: CASSRYQSSGNTIYF
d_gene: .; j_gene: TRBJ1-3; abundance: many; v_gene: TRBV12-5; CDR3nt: TGTGCTAGTGGTTTGGTTGCCGGGTCCTCTGGAAACACCATATATTTT; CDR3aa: CASGLVAGSSGNTIYF
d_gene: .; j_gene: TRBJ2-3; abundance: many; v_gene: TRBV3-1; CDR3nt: TGTGCCAGCAGCCAAGGAATGGGACCCCTTCTAGGTACAGATACGCAGTATTTT; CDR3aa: CASSQGMGPLLGTDTQYF
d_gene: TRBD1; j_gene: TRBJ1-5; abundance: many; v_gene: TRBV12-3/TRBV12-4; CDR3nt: TGTGCCAGCACCAAGACAGGGATAAAGAGTCAGCCCCAGCATTTT; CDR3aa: CASTKTGIKSQPQHF
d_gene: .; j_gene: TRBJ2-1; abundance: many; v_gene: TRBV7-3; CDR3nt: TGTGCCAGCAGCTTAACGGGGTTGGGGGGCGGTAACAATGAGCAGTTCTTC; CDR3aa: CASSLTGLGGGNNEQFF
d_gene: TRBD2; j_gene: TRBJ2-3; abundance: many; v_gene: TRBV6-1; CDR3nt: TGTGCCAGCAGTGGGCTGGGCGGGAGTGCCGATACGCAGTATTTT; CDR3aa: CASSGLGGSADTQYF
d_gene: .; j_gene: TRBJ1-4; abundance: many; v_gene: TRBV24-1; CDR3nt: TGTGCCACCAGTGATGGAGGGACGGCAACTAATGAAAAACTGTTTTTT; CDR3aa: CATSDGGTATNEKLFF
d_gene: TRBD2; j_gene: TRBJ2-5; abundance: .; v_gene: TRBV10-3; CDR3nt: TGTGCCATCAGTGGATCTCCGGGACTAGCGGACTTCCAAGAGACCCAGTACTTC; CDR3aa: CAISGSPGLADFQETQYF
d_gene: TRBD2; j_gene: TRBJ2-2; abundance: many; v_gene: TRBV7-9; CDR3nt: TGTGCCAGCAGAATTACCGGGACTAGCGGGACCCGCCGGGACACCGGGGAGCTGTTTTTT; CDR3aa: CASRITGTSGTRRDTGELFF
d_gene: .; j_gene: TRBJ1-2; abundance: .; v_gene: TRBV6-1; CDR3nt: TGTGCCAGCAGGGCACCAGGGTTTAATGGCTACACCTTC; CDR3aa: CASRAPGFNGYTF
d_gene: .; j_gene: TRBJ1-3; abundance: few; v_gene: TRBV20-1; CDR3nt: TGCAGTGCCGCGAATGGTAATTCTGGAAACACCATATATTTT; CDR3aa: CSAANGNSGNTIYF